This entry lists 12 T cell receptor beta chains sequenced from one sample in a study of T cells in narcolepsy. Sequencing was performed with immunoSEQ multiplex PCR; in TCRdb, only in-frame clones are kept and a portion is missing. The sample consists of fewer than 40,000 clones, more than 65% of them appearing once. The sequenced sample was memory (CD45RA-) CD4+ T cells from blood. These receptors were obtained from a human donor in good health.

This clone has a single count. V usage is TRBV5-4 and J usage is TRBJ2-7; tentatively, D is TRBD1 or TRBD2 (6 bases each). The V end was cut by 4 bases, the J end by 8 bases, with 16 bases between. The V gene's germline CDR1 is SGHNT and CDR2 YYREEE (reference sequence). This CDR3 has 13 residues. CDR3 sequence reads: CASSPPGAQKQYF. The DNA for the CDR3 is TGTGCCAGCAGCCCTCCGGGGGCGCAGAAGCAGTACTTC.

This sequence joins TRBV29-1 and TRBJ2-5; perhaps D is TRBD1 or TRBD2 (7 bases each). With 2 bases removed from V and 5 bases from J, the gap between germline ends came to 18 bases. The CDR3 consists of 15 residues. CDR1 and CDR2 (germline): SQVTM, ANQGSEA. The CDR3 reads CSVELQGGLAETQYF. As DNA, the CDR3 is TGCAGCGTTGAACTTCAGGGGGGGTTGGCCGAGACCCAGTACTTC.

This clone was detected a few times. The chain is built from TRBV4-2 and TRBJ1-3, with a possible D match to TRBD1 (6 bases). V lost 4 bases, J lost 1 base, and 17 bases lay in between. CDR1 is LGHNA and CDR2 is YNFKEQ in the germline V gene. The CDR3 loop spans 17 amino acids. The CDR3 region is CASSPKWEGGSGNTIYF. DNA for the CDR3: TGTGCCAGCAGCCCTAAATGGGAGGGGGGGTCTGGAAACACCATATATTTT.

This chain joins TRBV7-6 and TRBJ2-7; maybe TRBD2 (7 bases). The CDR3 totals 15 residues. With 5 bases removed from V and 2 bases from J, the gap between germline ends came to 16 bases. CDR1 and CDR2 from the germline V gene are SGHVS and FNYEAQ. The CDR3 is CASSGGGGSTYEQYF. CDR3 in DNA: TGTGCCAGCAGCGGGGGGGGCGGGAGTACCTACGAGCAGTACTTC.

This clone showed up just a few times. The chain couples TRBV29-1 to TRBJ2-7; TRBD1 aligns across 9 bases. CDR1 and CDR2 (germline): SQVTM, ANQGSEA. The V segment lost 3 bases and the J segment 1 base; nucleotides outside the gene matches: 1. This CDR3 spans 13 amino acids. The CDR3: CSVDGTGSYEQYF. CDR3 sequence (DNA): TGCAGCGTTGACGGGACAGGGTCCTACGAGCAGTACTTC.

This chain joins TRBV19 and TRBJ2-1; tentatively, D is TRBD2 (6 bases). V was trimmed by 3 bases and J by 3 bases, leaving 12 bases between them. Germline loops: CDR1 LNHDA, CDR2 SQIVND (reference sequence). There are 15 residues in the CDR3. CDR3 sequence (DNA): TGTGCCAGTAGTATCTCGGGAGCCTACTACAATGAGCAGTTCTTC. Translation gives CASSISGAYYNEQFF.

The V call is TRBV10-2, the J call TRBJ2-7, with 13 positions matching TRBD2. Per germline, CDR1 WSHSY and CDR2 SAAADI. V shed 9 bases and J 3 bases; nucleotides not matched to a gene: 5. The CDR3 loop spans 14 amino acids. The chain's CDR3 is CASGLAGVSYEQYF. The CDR3 nucleotides are TGCGCCAGTGGACTAGCGGGAGTGAGCTACGAGCAGTACTTC.

The genes are TRBV19 and TRBJ1-2, with 9 bases matching TRBD1. V was pared by 7 bases and J by 8 bases, with 14 bases of the junction left unmatched. Germline V gene lookup returns CDR1 LNHDA and CDR2 SQIVND (reference sequence). This CDR3 has 15 residues. The DNA of the CDR3 is TGTGCCAGTACCGATTCGAAGACAGGGGGAGGCGGCTACACCTTC. Residues: CASTDSKTGGGGYTF.

V and J are TRBV6-5 and TRBJ1-5; D perhaps matches TRBD1 (5 bases). Germline assignment: CDR1 MNHEY and CDR2 SVGAGI. Between the trimmed V and J ends, which lost 0 bases and 1 base, there was a span of 7 bases. The length of the CDR3 is 15 residues. CDR3: CASSYSEGSNQPQHF. In nucleotides, the CDR3 is TGTGCCAGCAGTTACTCGGAGGGGAGCAATCAGCCCCAGCATTTT.

The chain has TRBV10-2 and TRBJ1-6; perhaps TRBD1 as D (5 bases). From germline, CDR1 is WSHSY and CDR2 SAAADI. V lost 4 bases to trimming and J lost 10 bases, with 17 bases between them. The CDR3 extends over 15 amino acids. The CDR3 reads CASSVGVGSESPLHF. DNA of the CDR3: TGCGCCAGCAGTGTGGGGGTCGGCAGTGAATCACCCCTCCACTTT.

The chain joins TRBV6-1 to TRBJ2-3; D is unclear. Germline V gives CDR1 MNHNS, CDR2 SASEGT. V shed 2 bases and J shed 1 base, with 10 bases lying between them. The CDR3 length is 15 residues. The CDR3 here is CASSESTHGTDTQYF. DNA for the CDR3: TGTGCCAGCAGTGAATCAACACACGGCACAGATACGCAGTATTTT.

The chain recombines TRBV4-2 with TRBJ2-2, with TRBD2 matching over 7 bases. V lost 0 bases and J lost 6; bases outside the gene matches: 7. Germline assignment: CDR1 LGHNA and CDR2 YNFKEQ. This CDR3 spans 16 amino acids. The CDR3 protein is CASSQDIGGGAGELFF. The CDR3 DNA reads as TGTGCCAGCAGCCAAGATATTGGGGGAGGGGCCGGGGAGCTGTTTTTT.